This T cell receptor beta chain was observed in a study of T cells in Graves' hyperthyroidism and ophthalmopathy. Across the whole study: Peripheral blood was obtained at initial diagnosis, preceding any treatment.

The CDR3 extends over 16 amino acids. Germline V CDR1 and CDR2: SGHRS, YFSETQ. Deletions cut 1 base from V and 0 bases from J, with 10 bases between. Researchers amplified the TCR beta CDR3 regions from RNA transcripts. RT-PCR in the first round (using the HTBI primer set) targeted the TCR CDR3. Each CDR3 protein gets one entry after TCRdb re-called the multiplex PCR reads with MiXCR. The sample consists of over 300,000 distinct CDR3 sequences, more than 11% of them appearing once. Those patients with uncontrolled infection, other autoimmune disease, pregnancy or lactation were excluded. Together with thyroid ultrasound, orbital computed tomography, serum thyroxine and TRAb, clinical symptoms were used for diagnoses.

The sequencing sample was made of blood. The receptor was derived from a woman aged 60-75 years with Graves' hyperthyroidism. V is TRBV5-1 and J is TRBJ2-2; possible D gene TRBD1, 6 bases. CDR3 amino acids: CASSLSQGSNTGELFF. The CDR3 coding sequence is TGCGCCAGCAGCTTGTCGCAGGGGTCGAACACCGGGGAGCTGTTTTTT.